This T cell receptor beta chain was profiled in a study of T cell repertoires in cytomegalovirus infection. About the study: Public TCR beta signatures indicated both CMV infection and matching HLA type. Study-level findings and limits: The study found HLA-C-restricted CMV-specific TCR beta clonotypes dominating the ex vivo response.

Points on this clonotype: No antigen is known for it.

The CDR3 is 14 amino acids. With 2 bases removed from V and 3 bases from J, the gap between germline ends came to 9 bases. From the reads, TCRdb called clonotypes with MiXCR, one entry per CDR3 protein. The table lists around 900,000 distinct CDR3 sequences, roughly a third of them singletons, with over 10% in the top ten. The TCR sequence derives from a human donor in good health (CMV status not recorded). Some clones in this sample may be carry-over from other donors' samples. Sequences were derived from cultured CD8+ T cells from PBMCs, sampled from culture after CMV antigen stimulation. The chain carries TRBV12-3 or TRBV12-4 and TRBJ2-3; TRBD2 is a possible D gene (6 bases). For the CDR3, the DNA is TGTGCCAGCAGTTTAAGACTAGAGACAGATACGCAGTATTTT. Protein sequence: CASSLRLETDTQYF.